This TCR beta chain stems from a study of memory CD4+ T cells and cytomegalovirus serostatus. Study background: Of the healthy Belgian adults, 9 or 10 were CMV seropositive and 20 to 30 seronegative.

General study points: Each of approximately 63 CMV-associated TCRbeta sequences occurred in one to five individuals.

V dropped 10 bases and J dropped 0 bases, with 17 bases sitting between them. The CDR3 is made up of 15 amino acids. Germline CDR1 reads SGHTA; CDR2 reads FQGTGA. Assay used: immunoSEQ multiplex PCR; TCRdb lists only in-frame clones, some missing. The sample lists over 50,000 clones, just over 75% seen once, with under 2% in the top ten. Remarks on this clone: Its matching antigen is unknown.

Single viable CD3+CD4+CD8-CD45RO+ cells were sorted as the memory CD4+ T cells. Positive selection with CD4 microbeads enriched total CD4+ T cells. The chain links TRBV7-3 to TRBJ2-3, with unresolved D. The sequence came from an adult in good health and CMV-seronegative. What was sequenced was memory CD4+ T cells from blood. The CDR3 is CATGLGLSSTDTQYF. In DNA form, the CDR3 reads TGTGCCACTGGGTTGGGGTTATCTAGCACAGATACGCAGTATTTT.